A single sample gave rise to the 20 T cell receptor beta chains below, sequenced in a study of T cell changes during pregnancy in multiple sclerosis. Produced via immunoSEQ multiplex PCR; TCRdb's table is partial and in-frame only. The data hold around 97,000 clones, with about 91% observed a single time. Here the sequenced sample was peripheral blood, taken after pregnancy. These receptors originate from a female donor with multiple sclerosis, enrolled in a pregnancy study.

The rearrangement uses TRBV28 and TRBJ2-1; 10 nucleotides match TRBD2. Trimming removed 6 bases from V and 0 bases from J; junction bases left unmatched: 11. The CDR3 totals 18 residues. Per the germline V gene, CDR1 is MDHEN and CDR2 is SYDVKM. CDR3 in amino acids: CASRRGTSARSSYNEQFF. Here the CDR3 DNA reads TGTGCCAGCAGGAGAGGGACTAGCGCTAGGAGCTCCTACAATGAGCAGTTCTTC.

The chain couples TRBV10-3 to TRBJ2-3, with 9 bases lining up with TRBD1. V trimming: 10 bases; J trimming: 3 bases; junction bases outside the gene matches: 11. Looked up from germline, CDR1 is ENHRY and CDR2 is SYGVKD. The CDR3 length is 15 residues. The CDR3 DNA reads as TGTGCCACCCAAAACACAGGGGGCGATACAGATACGCAGTATTTT. This encodes CATQNTGGDTDTQYF.

The chain couples TRBV27 to TRBJ1-6; D may be TRBD1 (5 bases). CDR1 is MNHEY and CDR2 is SMNVEV in the germline V gene (reference sequence). Trimming took 8 bases from V and 7 from J, leaving 12 bases between them. The CDR3 contains 13 residues. This chain's CDR3 is CASGGVGNSPLHF. CDR3 DNA sequence: TGTGCCAGCGGAGGGGTGGGAAATTCACCCCTCCACTTT.

This chain connects TRBV9 to TRBJ2-5; possibly TRBD1 for D (5 bases). Between the trimmed V and J ends, which lost 1 base and 2 bases, there was a span of 9 bases. The V gene's germline CDR1 is SGDLS and CDR2 YYNGEE. The CDR3 is 14 amino acids. The CDR3 DNA sequence: TGTGCCAGCAGCGTACAGGGTACACAAGAGACCCAGTACTTC. Translating gives CASSVQGTQETQYF.

This chain links TRBV7-3 with TRBJ2-1; D unclear. Trimming removed 1 base from V and 2 bases from J, with 9 bases in between. The germline gives CDR1 SGHTA, CDR2 FQGTGA. The CDR3 has 15 amino acids. CDR3 region: CASSLNYEPYNEQFF. The CDR3 nucleotides read TGTGCCAGCAGCTTAAACTACGAGCCCTACAATGAGCAGTTCTTC.

This clone has just one count. This chain connects TRBV7-3 to TRBJ2-2, with 13 bases that match TRBD2. Germline-derived CDR1 and CDR2 are SGHTA and FQGTGA. With V trimmed by 4 bases and J by 1 base, 6 bases remained unmatched. The CDR3 is 18 amino acids. The CDR3 sequence: CASSSTGTSGVNTGELFF. CDR3 in DNA: TGTGCCAGCAGCTCCACCGGGACTAGCGGGGTGAACACCGGGGAGCTGTTTTTT.

The rearrangement joins TRBV7-9 to TRBJ1-1; possibly TRBD1 for D (6 bases). V was pared by 10 bases and J by 0 bases, with 15 bases between. The CDR3 runs 14 residues. Germline V gives CDR1 SEHNR, CDR2 FQNEAQ (reference sequence). The CDR3 nucleotides read TGTGCCATCCCCAGGGGTGCGATGAACACTGAAGCTTTCTTT. This gives the protein CAIPRGAMNTEAFF.

This chain joins TRBV19 and TRBJ2-5, with 8 bases aligning to TRBD1. Looked up from germline, CDR1 is LNHDA and CDR2 is SQIVND (reference sequence). Unmatched junction bases numbered 9, after V lost 6 bases and J lost 3 bases. The CDR3 sequence is 15 residues long. CDR3 DNA sequence: TGTGCCAGTAGCCTGGCCCGGGGACAGGAAGAGACCCAGTACTTC. Its translation: CASSLARGQEETQYF.

CDR3 DNA sequence: TGTGCCAGCAGCCGGGACAGGGCTGGCTACACCTTC. Encoded protein: CASSRDRAGYTF. The rearrangement links TRBV4-2 to TRBJ1-2; TRBD1 matches at 9 bases. V lost 4 bases and J lost 7; bases outside the gene matches: 1. Germline values: CDR1 LGHNA, CDR2 YNFKEQ. The length of the CDR3 is 12 residues.

This chain links TRBV7-2 with TRBJ2-3, with 9 nucleotides matching TRBD1. The CDR3 has 15 amino acids. The V segment lost 5 bases and the J segment 4 bases; nucleotides outside the gene matches: 7. CDR1 is SGHTA, CDR2 FQGNSA, per germline. The CDR3 loop reads CASSHRQGGPDTQYF. CDR3 DNA sequence: TGTGCCAGCAGCCACCGACAGGGGGGACCAGATACGCAGTATTTT.

This chain joins TRBV19 and TRBJ2-1, with D unclear. The CDR3 covers 12 residues. Germline CDR1 and CDR2: LNHDA and SQIVND (reference sequence). Trimming stripped 2 bases from V and 6 bases from J, with 5 bases between. CDR3 in DNA: TGTGCCAGTAGTATAAGTAGCAATGAGCAGTTCTTC. It yields the protein CASSISSNEQFF.

V usage is TRBV7-8 and J usage is TRBJ2-5; D not certain. The end of the DNA is better explained by TRBJ2-7, so the J call may be wrong. This CDR3 spans 12 amino acids. Germline CDR1 SGHVS, CDR2 FQNEAQ. The CDR3 is CASSAGSYEQYF. DNA for the CDR3: TGTGCCAGCAGCGCCGGGTCCTACGAGCAGTACTTC.

The CDR3 DNA sequence: TGCGCCAGCAGATTCGGAGGGAGTAACACCGGGGAGCTGTTTTTT. It translates to CASRFGGSNTGELFF. The genes are TRBV5-1 and TRBJ2-2; a weak D match, TRBD2 (6 bases). The germline gives CDR1 SGHRS, CDR2 YFSETQ. The CDR3 spans 15 residues. Deletions cut 5 bases from V and 2 bases from J, with 13 bases between.

Comments on this clone: The junction departs from the called germline gene at one end, perhaps through a read error. The gene calls are TRBV29-1 and TRBJ1-1; TRBD1 matches 11 bases. Germline V CDR1 and CDR2: SQVTM, ANQGSEA. This CDR3 has 11 residues. CDR3 coding DNA: TGCAGCGTTGAAGGCCGGACAGGGGGCCTCTTT. This codes for CSVEGRTGGLF.

The chain employs TRBV7-2 and TRBJ2-3; 10 bases match TRBD2. There are 15 residues in the CDR3. With V trimmed by 2 bases and J by 4 bases, 3 bases remained unmatched. Germline V CDR1 and CDR2: SGHTA, FQGNSA. The chain's CDR3 is CASSLQRGGPDTQYF. CDR3 sequence (DNA): TGTGCCAGCAGCTTACAGCGGGGGGGGCCAGATACGCAGTATTTT.

The rearrangement uses TRBV2 and TRBJ2-1; TRBD1 matches at 10 bases. CDR1 SNHLY and CDR2 FYNNEI come from the germline V gene. With V trimmed by 11 bases and J by 8 bases, 12 bases remained unmatched. The CDR3 contains 14 residues. CDR3 amino acids: CAEILGQGEYEQFF. In DNA, the CDR3 is TGTGCCGAGATTCTCGGACAGGGGGAATATGAGCAGTTCTTC.

The chain carries TRBV5-1 and TRBJ1-5, with D possibly being TRBD1 (6 bases). Germline V lookup: CDR1 SGHRS, CDR2 YFSETQ. The CDR3 extends over 14 amino acids. Trimming took off 0 bases at V and 8 bases at J, with 12 bases between the two ends. In nucleotides, the CDR3 is TGCGCCAGCAGCTTGGAGTCAGGGGTAAAGCCCCAGCATTTT. This encodes CASSLESGVKPQHF.

The chain couples TRBV20-1 to TRBJ2-7, with D unresolved. V gave up 3 bases and J gave up 3 bases, with 3 bases separating them. The germline V gene encodes CDR1 DFQATT and CDR2 SNEGSKA (reference sequence). The CDR3 contains 10 residues. CDR3 sequence reads: CSASIYEQYF. CDR3 DNA sequence: TGCAGTGCTAGTATCTACGAGCAGTACTTC.

The CDR3 reads CASSSGSRAFF. The DNA of the CDR3 is TGTGCCAGCAGCTCAGGAAGCAGGGCTTTCTTT. The chain uses TRBV7-2 and TRBJ1-1; no clear D. CDR1 SGHTA and CDR2 FQGNSA come from the germline V gene. CDR3 length equals 11 residues. The ends were cut back, 4 bases at V and 11 bases at J, with 11 bases in the middle.

This sequence joins TRBV5-1 and TRBJ2-3, with unresolved D. The CDR3 spans 12 residues. The V gene lost 1 base and the J gene lost 8 bases, with 8 bases spanning the gap. Germline loops: CDR1 SGHRS, CDR2 YFSETQ. The CDR3 DNA follows: TGCGCCAGCAGCTTGACCCCGGGTACGCAGTATTTT. It is translated as CASSLTPGTQYF.